What follows is one T cell receptor beta chain and its context. Trimming left V 3 bases short and J 1 base short, with 14 bases between. The CDR3 sequence is 17 residues long. CDR1 is SGHNT and CDR2 is YYREEE in the germline V gene (reference sequence). This entry comes from a study of blood T cell repertoires in COVID-19. This table comes from immunoSEQ multiplex PCR, and its TCRdb copy is limited to in-frame clones, with some not included. This sample has tens of thousands of clones, with approximately 88% found just once. The sample consisted of peripheral blood. The source is a human donor in a cohort sampled during active COVID-19. The chain carries TRBV5-4 and TRBJ2-6; maybe TRBD2 (7 bases). Here the CDR3 DNA reads TGTGCCAGCAGCTGGGGGGGCCCCACTTCTGGGGCCAACGTCCTGACTTTC. Translated: CASSWGGPTSGANVLTF.